The 12 T cell receptor beta chains given below trace back to one sample, sequenced in a study of T cell changes during pregnancy in multiple sclerosis. Clones were read by immunoSEQ multiplex PCR, and TCRdb kept only the in-frame ones, dropping some. The sample yields under 50,000 clones, approximately 95% seen once. The sample in question was CD8+ T cells from peripheral blood mononuclear cells, obtained in the first trimester of pregnancy. The origin of the receptors is a female donor with multiple sclerosis, enrolled in a pregnancy study.

The gene calls are TRBV23-1 and TRBJ2-7, with 9 bases fitting TRBD2. TRBV23-1 is an ORF for which the function is uncertain. Losses at the gene ends were 8 bases for V and 3 bases for J; bases not matched to a gene: 8. The CDR3 covers 14 residues. CDR3 nucleotide sequence: TGCGCCAGCGACCCGGGACTAGCATTCTACGAGCAGTACTTC. This gives the protein CASDPGLAFYEQYF.

The V call is TRBV5-4, the J call TRBJ2-7; D unresolved. Deletions cut 0 bases from V and 5 bases from J, with 12 bases between. This CDR3 comprises 14 residues. Germline-derived CDR1 and CDR2 are SGHNT and YYREEE (reference sequence). CDR3 in amino acids: CASSLVAGSNEQYF. In DNA form, the CDR3 reads TGTGCCAGCAGCTTGGTGGCAGGATCGAACGAGCAGTACTTC. The whole variable domain, remainder taken from reference TRBV5-4 and TRBJ2-7, is ETGVTQSPTHLIKTRGQQVTLRCSSQSGHNTVSWYQQALGQGPQFIFQYYREEENGRGNFPPRFSGLQFPNYSSELNVNALELDDSALYLCASSLVAGSNEQYFGPGTRLTVT.

The V call is TRBV29-1, the J call TRBJ1-3; 7 nucleotides agree with TRBD1. This CDR3 is built from 14 residues. Germline CDR1 reads SQVTM; CDR2 reads ANQGSEA. The V gene end was trimmed by 6 bases and the J gene end by 0 bases; junction bases not matched to a gene: 5. CDR3 in DNA: TGCAGCGTGGGGACAGCGAGCTCTGGAAACACCATATATTTT. As protein: CSVGTASSGNTIYF.

The chain joins TRBV6-5 to TRBJ1-1; no definite D call. CDR3 size: 12 residues. Trimming took 2 bases from V and 8 from J, leaving 9 bases between them. The germline CDR1 and CDR2 sequences are MNHEY and SVGAGI. The CDR3 is CASSYASGEAFF. The CDR3 DNA sequence: TGTGCCAGCAGTTACGCTTCAGGAGAAGCTTTCTTT.

V usage is TRBV19 and J usage is TRBJ2-5; 9 nucleotides align to TRBD1. The CDR3 has 14 residues. The V and J ends lost 5 bases and 6 bases, in that order; junction bases with no gene match: 7. Looked up from germline, CDR1 is LNHDA and CDR2 is SQIVND (reference sequence). CDR3 nucleotides: TGTGCCAGTAGTGTACAGGGGGCGCAGAAGACCCAGTACTTC. This gives the protein CASSVQGAQKTQYF.

The V gene is TRBV27, the J gene TRBJ2-3; 9 nucleotides align to TRBD2. Germline lookup yields CDR1 MNHEY and CDR2 SMNVEV (reference sequence). CDR3 length: 16 amino acids. Unmatched junction bases numbered 6, after V lost 2 bases and J lost 3 bases. The CDR3 here is CASSLGLAGVTDTQYF. In DNA, the CDR3 is TGTGCCAGCAGTTTAGGGTTAGCGGGAGTGACAGATACGCAGTATTTT.

This clone was recorded once. The chain couples TRBV6-5 to TRBJ2-2; D is undetermined. The ends were cut back, 7 bases at V and 5 bases at J, with 11 bases in the middle. CDR1 MNHEY and CDR2 SVGAGI come from the germline V gene. The CDR3 loop spans 13 amino acids. CDR3 nucleotides: TGTGCCAGCATCTCCTTAGATACCGGGGAGCTGTTTTTT. Amino acid sequence: CASISLDTGELFF.

The CDR3 loop reads CAWSLTGGVTEAFF. DNA of the CDR3: TGTGCCTGGAGTCTGACAGGGGGCGTCACTGAAGCTTTCTTT. The chain couples TRBV30 to TRBJ1-1; the match to TRBD1 covers 10 bases. J lost 4 bases, V lost 2 bases, and 4 bases had no gene match. Germline CDR1 is GTSNPN and CDR2 is SVGIG (reference sequence). The CDR3 is 14 amino acids.

This sequence joins TRBV29-1 and TRBJ2-1; 13 bases agree with TRBD2. CDR1 SQVTM and CDR2 ANQGSEA come from the germline V gene. V was pared by 3 bases and J by 7 bases, with 21 bases of the junction left unmatched. This CDR3 spans 20 amino acids. The CDR3 is CSVDRLLAGGPGLAGNEQFF. The DNA of the CDR3 is TGCAGCGTTGATAGGTTGCTAGCGGGAGGCCCGGGACTAGCGGGGAATGAGCAGTTCTTC.

This chain uses TRBV5-1 with TRBJ2-5, with D perhaps matching TRBD2 (5 bases). The CDR3 sequence is 13 residues long. The V gene's germline CDR1 is SGHRS and CDR2 YFSETQ. V was trimmed by 4 bases and J by 5 bases, leaving 12 bases between them. The CDR3 coding sequence is TGCGCCAGCAGCCCCTTGGGCGGGGAGACCCAGTACTTC. Its translation is CASSPLGGETQYF. Supplemented by reference TRBV5-1 and TRBJ2-5, the full variable domain reads KAGVTQTPRYLIKTRGQQVTLSCSPISGHRSVSWYQQTPGQGLQFLFEYFSETQRNKGNFPGRFSGRQFSNSRSEMNVSTLELGDSALYLCASSPLGGETQYFGPGTRLLVL.

The V call is TRBV5-1, the J call TRBJ1-2; no firm D call. V lost 7 bases and J lost 6, with 13 bases in between. The germline gives CDR1 SGHRS, CDR2 YFSETQ. CDR3 length: 12 amino acids. The DNA of the CDR3 is TGCGCCAGCTCGTCCGGTCTGGATGGCTACACCTTC. Its translation is CASSSGLDGYTF. Filled out from reference TRBV5-1 and TRBJ1-2, the complete variable domain reads KAGVTQTPRYLIKTRGQQVTLSCSPISGHRSVSWYQQTPGQGLQFLFEYFSETQRNKGNFPGRFSGRQFSNSRSEMNVSTLELGDSALYLCASSSGLDGYTFGSGTRLTVV.

This clone was found once. The chain recombines TRBV9 with TRBJ1-1; weak D call: TRBD1 (6 bases). The germline CDR1 and CDR2 sequences are SGDLS and YYNGEE. The CDR3 runs to 15 residues. V gave up 0 bases and J gave up 1 base, with 10 bases separating them. The CDR3 loop is CASSVGTGWNTEAFF. The CDR3 DNA reads TGTGCCAGCAGCGTAGGCACAGGGTGGAACACTGAAGCTTTCTTT.